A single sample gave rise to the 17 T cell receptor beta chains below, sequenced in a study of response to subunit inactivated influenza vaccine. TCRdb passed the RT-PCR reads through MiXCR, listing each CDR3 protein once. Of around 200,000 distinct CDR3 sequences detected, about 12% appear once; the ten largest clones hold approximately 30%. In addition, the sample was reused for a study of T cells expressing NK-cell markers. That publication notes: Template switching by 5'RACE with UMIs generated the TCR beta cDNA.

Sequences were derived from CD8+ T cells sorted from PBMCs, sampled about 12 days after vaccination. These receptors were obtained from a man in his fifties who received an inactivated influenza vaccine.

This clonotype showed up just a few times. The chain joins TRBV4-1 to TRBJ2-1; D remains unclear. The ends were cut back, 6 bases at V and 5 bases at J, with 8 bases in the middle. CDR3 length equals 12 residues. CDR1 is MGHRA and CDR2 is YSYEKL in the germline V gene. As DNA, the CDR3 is TGCGCCAGCAGTATCATACACAATGAGCAGTTCTTC. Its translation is CASSIIHNEQFF.

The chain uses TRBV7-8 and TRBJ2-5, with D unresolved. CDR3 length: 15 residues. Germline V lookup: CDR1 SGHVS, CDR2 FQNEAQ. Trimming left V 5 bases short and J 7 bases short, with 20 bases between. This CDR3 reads CASSPEQWVWGTQYF. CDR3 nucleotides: TGTGCCAGCAGCCCCGAACAGTGGGTGTGGGGGACCCAGTACTTC.

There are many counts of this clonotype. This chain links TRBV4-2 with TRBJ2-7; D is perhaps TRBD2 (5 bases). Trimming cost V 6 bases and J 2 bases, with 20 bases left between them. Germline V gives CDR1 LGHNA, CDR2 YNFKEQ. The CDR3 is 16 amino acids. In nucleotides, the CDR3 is TGTGCCAGCAGTGACGAAATCGGGGATATCGCCTACGAGCAGTACTTC. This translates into CASSDEIGDIAYEQYF.

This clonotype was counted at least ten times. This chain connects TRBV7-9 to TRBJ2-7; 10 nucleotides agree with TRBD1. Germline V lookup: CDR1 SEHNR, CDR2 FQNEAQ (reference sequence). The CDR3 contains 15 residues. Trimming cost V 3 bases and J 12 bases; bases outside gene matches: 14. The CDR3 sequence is CASSFPSGQGPVRYF. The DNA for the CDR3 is TGTGCCAGCAGCTTCCCTTCGGGACAGGGGCCGGTGAGGTACTTC.

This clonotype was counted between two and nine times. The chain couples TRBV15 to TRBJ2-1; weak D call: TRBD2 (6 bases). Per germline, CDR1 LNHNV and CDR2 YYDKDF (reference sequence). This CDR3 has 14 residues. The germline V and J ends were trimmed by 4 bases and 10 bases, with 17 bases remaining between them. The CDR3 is CATSKEGRVWEQFF. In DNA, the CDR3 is TGTGCCACCAGCAAGGAGGGGCGGGTCTGGGAGCAGTTCTTC.

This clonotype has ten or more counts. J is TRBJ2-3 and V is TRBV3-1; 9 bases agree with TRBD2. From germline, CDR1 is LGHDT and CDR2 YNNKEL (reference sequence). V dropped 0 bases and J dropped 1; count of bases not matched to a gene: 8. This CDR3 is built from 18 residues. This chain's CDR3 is CASSQDDPSGIGTDTQYF. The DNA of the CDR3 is TGTGCCAGCAGCCAAGATGATCCTAGCGGGATTGGCACAGATACGCAGTATTTT.

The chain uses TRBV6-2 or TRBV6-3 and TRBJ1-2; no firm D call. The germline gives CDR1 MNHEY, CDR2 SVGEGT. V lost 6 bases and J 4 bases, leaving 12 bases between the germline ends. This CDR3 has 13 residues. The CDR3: CASRPDRIYGYTF. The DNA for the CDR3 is TGTGCCAGCAGACCCGACCGCATCTATGGCTACACCTTC.

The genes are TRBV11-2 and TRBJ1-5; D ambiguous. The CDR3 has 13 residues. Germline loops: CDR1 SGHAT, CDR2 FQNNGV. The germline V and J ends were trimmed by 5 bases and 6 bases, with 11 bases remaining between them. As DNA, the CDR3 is TGTGCCAGCAGCGTACTAGGAGCTCAGCCCCAGCATTTT. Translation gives CASSVLGAQPQHF.

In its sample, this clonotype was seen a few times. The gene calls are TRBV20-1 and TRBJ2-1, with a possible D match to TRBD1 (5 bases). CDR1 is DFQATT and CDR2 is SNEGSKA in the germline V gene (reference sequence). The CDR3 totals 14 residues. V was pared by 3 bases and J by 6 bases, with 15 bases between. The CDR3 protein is CSASRAVGINEQFF. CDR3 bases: TGCAGTGCTAGCAGGGCTGTAGGGATCAATGAGCAGTTCTTC.

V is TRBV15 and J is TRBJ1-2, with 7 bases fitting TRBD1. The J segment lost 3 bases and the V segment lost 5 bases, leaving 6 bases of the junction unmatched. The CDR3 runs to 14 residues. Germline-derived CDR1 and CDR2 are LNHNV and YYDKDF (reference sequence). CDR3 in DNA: TGTGCCACCAGCTCTGAGGGGGCCCACTATGGCTACACCTTC. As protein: CATSSEGAHYGYTF.

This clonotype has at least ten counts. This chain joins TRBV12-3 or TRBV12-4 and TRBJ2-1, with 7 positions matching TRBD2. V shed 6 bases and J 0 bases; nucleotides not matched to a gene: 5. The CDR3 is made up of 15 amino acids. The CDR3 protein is CASRLASGSYNEQFF. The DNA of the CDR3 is TGTGCCAGCAGGTTGGCTAGCGGCTCCTACAATGAGCAGTTCTTC.

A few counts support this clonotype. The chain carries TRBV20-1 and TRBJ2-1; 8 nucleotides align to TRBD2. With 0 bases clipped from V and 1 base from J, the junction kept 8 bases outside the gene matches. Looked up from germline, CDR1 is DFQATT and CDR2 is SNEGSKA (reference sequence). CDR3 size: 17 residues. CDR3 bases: TGCAGTGCTAGAGATCGGGGCGGGGGGTTTTCCTACAATGAGCAGTTCTTC. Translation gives CSARDRGGGFSYNEQFF.

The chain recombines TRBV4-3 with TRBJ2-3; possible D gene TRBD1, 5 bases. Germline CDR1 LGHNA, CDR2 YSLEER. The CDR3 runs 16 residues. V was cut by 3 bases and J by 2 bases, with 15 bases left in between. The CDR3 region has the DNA TGCGCCAGCAGCCATTGCCAGGGCCACTTCACAGATACGCAGTATTTT. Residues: CASSHCQGHFTDTQYF.

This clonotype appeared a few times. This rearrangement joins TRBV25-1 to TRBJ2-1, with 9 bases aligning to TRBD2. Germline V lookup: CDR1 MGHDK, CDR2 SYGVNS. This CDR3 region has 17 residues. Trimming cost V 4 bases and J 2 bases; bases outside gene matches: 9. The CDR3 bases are TGTGCCAGCAGTGTGGTTTCCTTAGCGGGGGCCTACAATGAGCAGTTCTTC. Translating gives CASSVVSLAGAYNEQFF.

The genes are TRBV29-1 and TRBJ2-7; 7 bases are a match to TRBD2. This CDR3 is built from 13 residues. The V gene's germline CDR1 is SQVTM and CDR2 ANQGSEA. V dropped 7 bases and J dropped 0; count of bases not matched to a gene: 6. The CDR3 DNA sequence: TGCAGCGCTAAACTAGCGACCTCCTACGAGCAGTACTTC. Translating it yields CSAKLATSYEQYF.

CDR3: CASSSRDRGMDEQFF. As DNA, the CDR3 is TGTGCCAGCAGCTCCCGGGACAGGGGAATGGATGAGCAGTTCTTC. The chain employs TRBV12-3 or TRBV12-4 and TRBJ2-1, with 10 bases lining up with TRBD1. J was trimmed by 8 bases and V by 6 bases; bases with no gene match: 10. This CDR3 is built from 15 residues.

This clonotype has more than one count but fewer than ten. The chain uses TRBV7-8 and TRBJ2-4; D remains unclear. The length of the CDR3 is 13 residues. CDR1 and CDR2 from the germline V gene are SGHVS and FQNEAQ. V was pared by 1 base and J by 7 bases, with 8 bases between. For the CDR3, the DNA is TGTGCCAGCAGCTTAGGACATCCGAACATTCAGTACTTC. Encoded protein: CASSLGHPNIQYF.